This T cell receptor beta chain was found in a study of blood T cell repertoires in COVID-19. Background on the study: From the United States, Italy and Spain came samples of acute and convalescent COVID-19. The analysed material was cDNA or gDNA that came from T cells, B-cell-depleted T cells, or PBMCs.

A single count supports this clone. In the authors' workflow: Amplification of reference gene primers was used by the study to estimate nucleated cell counts. The assay was immunoSEQ multiplex PCR, and TCRdb's table has in-frame clones only and misses some. From that table come the V and J calls and clone size; the DNA was used to work out D and trimming. This sample has 200,000 to 250,000 clones, with roughly 80% found just once. Trimming removed 0 bases at V and 7 bases at J, with 18 bases between. The CDR3 contains 16 residues. Germline lookup yields CDR1 LGHDT and CDR2 YNNKEL (reference sequence).

The receptor was derived from a woman aged 70 to 79 with acute or convalescent COVID-19. What was sequenced was peripheral blood. V is TRBV3-1 (or the pseudogene TRBV3-2) and J is TRBJ1-2; D is perhaps TRBD1 (6 bases). The CDR3 loop reads CASSQDGQQGFGGYTF. In DNA form, the CDR3 reads TGTGCCAGCAGCCAAGATGGTCAACAGGGTTTTGGTGGCTACACCTTC.